This T cell receptor beta chain was recorded in a study of CD8 T cells in Susac syndrome. The authors reverse transcribed about 0.5 to 1 ug RNA with random hexamers. By means of immunoSEQ multiplex PCR, TCR beta CDR3 spanning 54 Vbeta and 13 Jbeta underwent amplification. TCRdb reprocessed the immunoSEQ multiplex PCR reads via MiXCR and lists one record per CDR3 protein. Here the sample spans 250,000 to 300,000 distinct CDR3 sequences, approximately 81% being singletons. The origin of this receptor is a human donor with multiple sclerosis. The specimen was CD8+ T cells from PBMCs.

CDR3 protein: CATSRRTNNEQFF. CDR3 DNA: TGTGCCACCAGCAGAAGGACTAACAATGAGCAGTTCTTC. V gene TRBV15 combines with J gene TRBJ2-1; D might be TRBD2 (6 bases). The V end was cut by 2 bases, the J end by 5 bases, with 7 bases between. The CDR3 totals 13 residues. CDR1 is LNHNV and CDR2 is YYDKDF in the germline V gene (reference sequence).